These 17 T cell receptor beta chains were all obtained from the same sample, sequenced in a study of T cells after yellow fever vaccination. MiXCR was run by TCRdb on the 5' RACE reads, yielding one entry per CDR3 protein. The top ten clones hold over 15% of a sample with a few hundred thousand distinct CDR3 sequences, about 6.6% of them seen once. Here the sequenced sample was PBMCs, taken 35 to 50 days after the first yellow fever vaccination. The receptors were sampled from a man between 18 and 29 years old who received the YFV17D yellow fever vaccine.

This clonotype has only a few counts. The chain combines TRBV9 with TRBJ2-3; tentatively, D is TRBD2 (7 bases). V lost 0 bases and J 5 bases, leaving 19 bases between the germline ends. This CDR3 has 17 amino acids. Germline loops: CDR1 SGDLS, CDR2 YYNGEE. CDR3 sequence (DNA): TGTGCCAGCAGCGTAGGACAGGCGGGGGCTTGGATAGATACGCAGTATTTT. This codes for CASSVGQAGAWIDTQYF.

The V and J genes are TRBV5-1 and TRBJ2-7; TRBD1 matches at 9 bases. CDR1 is SGHRS, CDR2 YFSETQ, per germline. The CDR3 is made up of 15 amino acids. CDR3 coding DNA: TGCGCCAGCAGCCCCGGGGACAGGGAGCAAAACGAGCCGTACGTC. Translating gives CASSPGDREQNEPYV.

This clonotype was observed a few times. The chain joins TRBV20-1 to TRBJ2-7; D remains ambiguous. Germline loops: CDR1 DFQATT, CDR2 SNEGSKA (reference sequence). This CDR3 is built from 13 residues. V lost 6 bases and J lost 0, with 12 bases in between. As DNA, the CDR3 is TGCAGTGCCTTATTTCCAAGCTCCTACGAGCAGTACTTC. Translation gives CSALFPSSYEQYF.

The chain is built from TRBV5-4 and TRBJ2-3; TRBD1 matches 8 bases. The junction had 5 bases not matched to a gene; V was cut back by 1 base and J by 4 bases. CDR1 SGHNT and CDR2 YYREEE come from the germline V gene (reference sequence). The CDR3 is 15 amino acids. The CDR3 sequence: CASSLRTGPADTQYF. CDR3 coding DNA: TGTGCCAGCAGCTTGAGGACAGGGCCCGCAGATACGCAGTATTTT.

This clonotype was found a few times. This chain uses TRBV10-3 with TRBJ1-2; 8 bases match TRBD1. The CDR3 runs 14 residues. Germline assignment: CDR1 ENHRY and CDR2 SYGVKD. J gave up 7 bases and V 7 bases, and 11 bases lay outside the gene matches. CDR3 protein: CAIKRTGTASGYTF. The DNA of the CDR3 is TGTGCCATCAAAAGGACAGGGACGGCCAGTGGCTACACCTTC.

This clonotype was counted a few times. V is TRBV4-1 and J is TRBJ2-7; TRBD1 is a possible D gene (6 bases). CDR1 is MGHRA, CDR2 YSYEKL, per germline. This CDR3 spans 16 amino acids. V was shortened by 1 base and J by 4 bases, with 17 bases between the two germline ends. Here the CDR3 reads CASSQAPGQTGYEQYV. In nucleotides, the CDR3 is TGCGCCAGCAGCCAAGCACCGGGACAAACCGGGTACGAGCAGTACGTC.

The V call is TRBV3-1, the J call TRBJ2-1; 7 bases are shared with TRBD2. CDR1 and CDR2 from the germline V gene are LGHDT and YNNKEL (reference sequence). The ends lost 11 bases at V and 8 bases at J; junction bases unmatched: 27. The CDR3 runs 18 residues. The CDR3 loop is CAFCFNWGGDSAGHEQFF. The CDR3 coding sequence is TGTGCCTTCTGTTTCAATTGGGGGGGGGACTCGGCGGGCCATGAGCAGTTCTTC.

The CDR3 DNA sequence: TGCAGTGCTCGGACTAGCGGGTCCCAAGAGACCCAGTACTTC. It yields the protein CSARTSGSQETQYF. This chain joins TRBV20-1 and TRBJ2-5; 11 nucleotides match TRBD2. Germline-derived CDR1 and CDR2 are DFQATT and SNEGSKA (reference sequence). V dropped 5 bases and J dropped 1; count of bases not matched to a gene: 3. The CDR3 covers 14 residues.

This clonotype was found many times. The chain uses TRBV7-2 and TRBJ2-5, with 9 bases lining up with TRBD2. Trimming at V came to 1 base and at J to 5 bases, leaving 5 bases not matched to a gene. This CDR3 region has 15 residues. The germline CDR1 and CDR2 sequences are SGHTA and FQGNSA. In DNA, the CDR3 is TGTGCCAGCAGCTTAGGCGGGGGGGCCGGGGAGACCCAGTACTTC. It translates to CASSLGGGAGETQYF.

At least ten counts were recorded for this clonotype. The V and J genes are TRBV28 and TRBJ2-1; 9 bases fit TRBD2. V shed 9 bases and J 2 bases; nucleotides not matched to a gene: 2. CDR1 and CDR2 from the germline V gene are MDHEN and SYDVKM. The CDR3 spans 13 residues. The CDR3 coding sequence is TGTGCCAGTTCTAGCGGGGCCTACAATGAGCAGTTCTTC. Translation gives CASSSGAYNEQFF.

In nucleotides, the CDR3 is TGTGCCAGCAGCAAAGGTAGGGGAGTTGGGTACGAGCAGTACTTC. It codes for CASSKGRGVGYEQYF. This chain connects TRBV21-1 to TRBJ2-7; TRBD2 is the table's D call, not checked against the DNA. TRBV21-1 has pseudogene status. There are 15 residues in the CDR3.

Only a few counts were recorded for this clonotype. The rearrangement links TRBV28 to TRBJ1-1; D perhaps matches TRBD1 (6 bases). V lost 6 bases to trimming and J lost 6 bases, with 23 bases between them. The V gene's germline CDR1 is MDHEN and CDR2 SYDVKM. This CDR3 has 16 residues. The CDR3 region is CASSLDRSWANAEAFF. CDR3 bases: TGTGCCAGCAGCCTTGACAGGAGTTGGGCCAACGCTGAAGCTTTCTTT.

There are a few counts of this clonotype. The chain joins TRBV6-6 to TRBJ2-4; no definite D call. V lost 3 bases and J 8 bases, leaving 8 bases between the germline ends. The CDR3 spans 12 residues. Germline assignment: CDR1 MNHNY and CDR2 SVGAGI (reference sequence). This chain's CDR3 is CASSYSADIQYF. For the CDR3, the DNA is TGTGCCAGCAGTTATTCCGCAGACATTCAGTACTTC.

The V and J genes are TRBV5-4 and TRBJ2-6; 9 bases align to TRBD1. In germline, CDR1 is SGHNT, CDR2 YYREEE (reference sequence). J was trimmed by 3 bases and V by 3 bases; bases with no gene match: 1. The CDR3 length is 15 residues. The CDR3 region has the DNA TGTGCCAGCAGCTGGACAGGGGATGGGGCCAACGTCCTGACTTTC. Encoded protein: CASSWTGDGANVLTF.

The V call is TRBV4-3, the J call TRBJ2-1; TRBD2 matches at 9 bases. Germline CDR1 LGHNA, CDR2 YSLEER. The V gene end was trimmed by 4 bases and the J gene end by 6 bases; junction bases not matched to a gene: 7. The CDR3 has 15 residues. CDR3: CASSPRGGFGNEQFF. In nucleotides, the CDR3 is TGCGCCAGCAGCCCGCGGGGGGGCTTTGGCAATGAGCAGTTCTTC.

The chain joins TRBV27 to TRBJ2-7; 7 bases fit TRBD1. The CDR3 has 14 amino acids. V shed 0 bases, J shed 2 bases, and the junction held 1 base outside the gene matches. Germline loops: CDR1 MNHEY, CDR2 SMNVEV (reference sequence). The DNA of the CDR3 is TGTGCCAGCAGTTTATCGGGACAGCCCTACGAGCAGTACTTC. Protein product: CASSLSGQPYEQYF.

The CDR3 DNA is TGTGCCAGCAGTTTAACCCAGCCAGCCGATGAGCAGTTCTTC. Residues: CASSLTQPADEQFF. The gene calls are TRBV28 and TRBJ2-1; D ambiguous. The germline V gene encodes CDR1 MDHEN and CDR2 SYDVKM. V was pared by 2 bases and J by 8 bases, with 13 bases between. The CDR3 is 14 residues long.